This T cell receptor beta chain was recovered during a study of shared clonotypes between healthy human individuals. The sequencing of unsorted PBMC DNA took place on ten immunoSEQ deep assay plates. Assay used: immunoSEQ multiplex PCR; TCRdb lists only in-frame clones, some missing. The sample yields hundreds of thousands of clones, around 77% seen once. The CDR3 contains 15 residues. Germline V lookup: CDR1 LNHDA, CDR2 SQIVND (reference sequence). V shed 7 bases, J shed 0 bases, and the junction held 8 bases outside the gene matches. Sequenced material: PBMCs. The chain couples TRBV19 to TRBJ1-1, with TRBD1 identical over 7 bases. This TCR derives from a woman between 35 and 50 years old in good health. Some clones in this sample may be carry-over from other donors' samples. The CDR3 loop is CASTFEGGMNTEAFF. In DNA, the CDR3 is TGTGCCAGTACCTTCGAAGGGGGCATGAACACTGAAGCTTTCTTT.